The 27 T cell receptor beta chains reported below all come from one sample, sequenced in a study of cytomegalovirus exposure and HLA in healthy donors (dated by TCRdb to 2016 to 2017). The library came from the immunoSEQ multiplex PCR assay. For the multiplex PCR, a mixture combining 60 forward primers for TCR Vbeta segments and 13 reverse primers for TCR Jbeta segments was used. Entries here come from immuneACCESS through TCRdb and include only in-frame sequences with V and J called. Some clones fail to appear in such tables; in the studies checked, an unresolved V gene covers under half of the shortfall, and the cause of the remainder is unknown. This sample has under 200,000 clones in its table, and 70% to 80% of those were observed once. Around 0.69% of the sample is taken by the ten largest. The sequenced material came from PBMCs. Receptors were obtained from a woman in her thirties or forties in good health and CMV-seronegative.

The rearrangement joins TRBV23-1 to TRBJ2-1; a weak D match, TRBD2 (6 bases). TRBV23-1 is reported as an ORF; its role is uncertain. The V end was cut by 7 bases, the J end by 0 bases, with 19 bases between. This CDR3 is 17 amino acids long. The CDR3 DNA follows: TGCGCCAGCACACTAGTGGGGGGATCAAGCTCCTACAATGAGCAGTTCTTC. It specifies CASTLVGGSSSYNEQFF.

V and J are TRBV5-1 and TRBJ2-1; possibly TRBD2 for D (7 bases). The length of the CDR3 is 12 residues. Trimming took 2 bases from V and 15 from J, leaving 15 bases between them. The germline V gene has CDR1 SGHRS and CDR2 YFSETQ. The CDR3 DNA follows: TGCGCCAGCAGCTTTTGGGGGGGCGATCGGTTCTTC. This gives the protein CASSFWGGDRFF.

The rearrangement links TRBV6-1 to TRBJ1-5, with D uncertain. Germline assignment: CDR1 MNHNS and CDR2 SASEGT. Trimming took off 4 bases at V and 6 bases at J, with 10 bases between the two ends. This CDR3 has 13 amino acids. As DNA, the CDR3 is TGTGCCAGCAGTGCTGAAGGGAGTCAGCCCCAGCATTTT. As protein: CASSAEGSQPQHF.

V gene TRBV5-4 combines with J gene TRBJ2-2; 10 positions agree with TRBD2. The germline V gene has CDR1 SGHNT and CDR2 YYREEE (reference sequence). The ends lost 1 base at V and 3 bases at J; junction bases unmatched: 9. This CDR3 contains 18 residues. CDR3 bases: TGTGCCAGCAGCTTGTTATATAGCGGGGGGACCGACACCGGGGAGCTGTTTTTT. Translating gives CASSLLYSGGTDTGELFF.

The sample holds a few counts of this clone. This chain connects TRBV6-5 to TRBJ1-1; D is perhaps TRBD1 (6 bases). CDR1 is MNHEY and CDR2 is SVGAGI in the germline V gene. V was pared by 5 bases and J by 10 bases, with 17 bases between. The CDR3 runs 13 residues. The DNA for the CDR3 is TGTGCCAGCAGTGACCCGGGGGGCAGGGGAGCTTTCTTT. Its translation: CASSDPGGRGAFF.

The rearrangement joins TRBV5-4 to TRBJ1-1; 7 nucleotides agree with TRBD1. CDR1 is SGHNT, CDR2 YYREEE, per germline (reference sequence). The CDR3 contains 17 residues. V gave up 3 bases and J gave up 3 bases; unmatched junction bases: 14. The CDR3 reads CASSSEPMGQFHTEAFF. CDR3 in DNA: TGTGCCAGCAGCTCCGAACCCATGGGACAGTTTCACACTGAAGCTTTCTTT.

This chain links TRBV7-2 with TRBJ2-3; D perhaps matches TRBD2 (7 bases). The CDR3 totals 16 residues. The V gene lost 5 bases and the J gene lost 5 bases, with 20 bases spanning the gap. Germline lookup yields CDR1 SGHTA and CDR2 FQGNSA. The CDR3 region has the DNA TGTGCCAGCAGCCCCAGGGGAGCGGGACAAGTAGATACGCAGTATTTT. It translates to CASSPRGAGQVDTQYF.

The rearrangement joins TRBV6-1 to TRBJ2-2, with D tentatively TRBD1 (5 bases). CDR3 size: 14 residues. Germline V gene sequence: CDR1 MNHNS, CDR2 SASEGT. The ends were cut back, 3 bases at V and 7 bases at J, with 12 bases in the middle. The CDR3 DNA follows: TGTGCCAGCAGTGATCAGGGATCAATCGGGGAGCTGTTTTTT. Translation: CASSDQGSIGELFF.

The CDR3 protein is CASNPQGSKGYTF. The CDR3 DNA follows: TGTGCCAGTAACCCCCAGGGATCGAAGGGCTACACCTTC. V usage is TRBV19 and J usage is TRBJ1-2, with a tentative D call TRBD1 (5 bases). CDR1 and CDR2 (germline): LNHDA, SQIVND (reference sequence). Trimming took 7 bases from V and 8 from J, leaving 17 bases between them. The CDR3 extends over 13 amino acids.

The chain couples TRBV18 to TRBJ1-5; D unclear. The germline CDR1 and CDR2 sequences are KGHSH and LQKENI. CDR3 size: 13 residues. The germline V and J ends were trimmed by 8 bases and 3 bases, with 11 bases remaining between them. CDR3 DNA sequence: TGTGCCAGCCTCCGCGGGGTCAATCAGCCCCAGCATTTT. This gives the protein CASLRGVNQPQHF.

The chain is built from TRBV30 and TRBJ2-3; a weak D match, TRBD1 (5 bases). Germline CDR1 GTSNPN, CDR2 SVGIG (reference sequence). There are 19 residues in the CDR3. The germline V and J ends were trimmed by 0 bases and 2 bases, with 24 bases remaining between them. CDR3 region: CAWSVYPQQAFSSTDTQYF. The CDR3 nucleotides are TGTGCCTGGAGTGTATACCCCCAACAGGCCTTCTCCTCCACAGATACGCAGTATTTT. Looking up the rest from reference TRBV30 and TRBJ2-3 gives the full variable domain: SQTIHQWPATLVQPVGSPLSLECTVEGTSNPNLYWYRQAAGRGLQLLFYSVGIGQISSEVPQNLSASRPQDRQFILSSKKLLLSDSGFYLCAWSVYPQQAFSSTDTQYFGPGTRLTVL.

This clone has a single count. The V gene is TRBV9, the J gene TRBJ1-1; D perhaps matches TRBD1 (6 bases). V gave up 4 bases and J gave up 5 bases, with 21 bases separating them. The CDR3 totals 16 residues. Germline CDR1 is SGDLS and CDR2 is YYNGEE. CDR3 DNA sequence: TGTGCCAGCAGCTCACACCGGGGACAAAAAAAAACTGAAGCTTTCTTT. Translated, it gives CASSSHRGQKKTEAFF.

This clone has a single count. Relative to the germline gene, one junction end is altered; a read error may explain this. The J gene is TRBJ2-3, the V gene TRBV11-2; the match to TRBD2 covers 13 bases. From germline, CDR1 is SGHAT and CDR2 FQNNGV. The CDR3 is 16 residues long. The CDR3 coding sequence is TGTGCCAGCAGCTATAGGACTAGCGGGAGTACAGGTACGCAGTATTTT. Its translation: CASSYRTSGSTGTQYF. The full variable domain, completed using reference TRBV11-2 and TRBJ2-3, is EAGVAQSPRYKIIEKRQSVAFWCNPISGHATLYWYQQILGQGPKLLIQFQNNGVVDDSQLPKDRFSAERLKGVDSTLKIQPAKLEDSAVYLCASSYRTSGSTGTQYFGPGTRLTVL.

The rearrangement links TRBV2 to TRBJ2-3; 7 bases line up with TRBD2. The CDR3 contains 15 residues. Trimming at V came to 6 bases and at J to 0 bases, leaving 6 bases not matched to a gene. CDR1 and CDR2 from the germline V gene are SNHLY and FYNNEI. CDR3 protein: CASSAPSGSTDTQYF. The CDR3 DNA sequence: TGTGCCAGCAGCGCGCCTAGCGGTAGCACAGATACGCAGTATTTT.

CDR3 sequence (DNA): TGTGCCAGCAGCTTGGTCGGGGGACAGGTGAACACTGAAGCTTTCTTT. Amino acids: CASSLVGGQVNTEAFF. V is TRBV5-8 and J is TRBJ1-1, with 8 positions matching TRBD1. Germline CDR1 and CDR2: SGHTS and YDEGEE. The trim removed 0 bases at V and 0 bases at J, leaving 4 bases unmatched. This CDR3 has 16 amino acids.

The rearrangement uses TRBV28 and TRBJ1-2; 9 nucleotides align to TRBD1. With 8 bases clipped from V and 8 bases from J, the junction kept 9 bases outside the gene matches. Germline V gene data show CDR1 as MDHEN and CDR2 as SYDVKM. The CDR3 extends over 13 amino acids. The CDR3 is CASADRGTGGYTF. The DNA for the CDR3 is TGTGCCAGCGCTGACAGGGGGACGGGAGGCTACACCTTC.

The chain links TRBV15 to TRBJ2-5; 8 bases match TRBD1. Germline CDR1 is LNHNV and CDR2 is YYDKDF (reference sequence). The CDR3 extends over 18 amino acids. V dropped 4 bases and J dropped 5; count of bases not matched to a gene: 18. The CDR3 DNA reads TGTGCCACCAGCAACATGGGGACAGGCCCCGTCCTTGGGGAGACCCAGTACTTC. This codes for CATSNMGTGPVLGETQYF.

V and J are TRBV5-4 and TRBJ2-3; D unclear. V was cut by 0 bases and J by 3 bases, with 11 bases left in between. CDR3 length: 15 residues. The germline gives CDR1 SGHNT, CDR2 YYREEE (reference sequence). CDR3 loop: CASSLVAALTDTQYF. Written as DNA, the CDR3 is TGTGCCAGCAGCTTGGTTGCGGCGCTTACAGATACGCAGTATTTT.

This chain connects TRBV5-6 to TRBJ2-1, with 14 bases identical to TRBD2. Germline V lookup: CDR1 SGHDT, CDR2 YYEEEE. This CDR3 region has 14 residues. Trimming at V came to 4 bases and at J to 12 bases, leaving 6 bases not matched to a gene. This CDR3 reads CASSEGTSGSRQFF. CDR3 DNA sequence: TGTGCCAGCAGCGAAGGGACTAGCGGGAGCAGGCAGTTCTTC.

V and J are TRBV7-9 and TRBJ2-1; TRBD2 aligns across 10 bases. The CDR3 has 18 residues. Losses at the gene ends were 3 bases for V and 7 bases for J; bases not matched to a gene: 15. Germline-derived CDR1 and CDR2 are SEHNR and FQNEAQ (reference sequence). This CDR3 is CASSFPLVASGSRNEQFF. In DNA, the CDR3 is TGTGCCAGCAGCTTCCCCCTCGTGGCTAGCGGGAGTCGAAATGAGCAGTTCTTC.

This clone showed up just a few times. This sample includes further DNA sequences coding for the same CDR3. V gene TRBV5-1 combines with J gene TRBJ1-1; D gene ambiguous. Trimming took 2 bases from V and 0 from J, leaving 8 bases between them. There are 14 residues in the CDR3. CDR1 is SGHRS, CDR2 YFSETQ, per germline. This CDR3 reads CASSFGGLNTEAFF. CDR3 nucleotides: TGCGCCAGCAGCTTCGGAGGCCTGAACACTGAAGCTTTCTTT.

J is TRBJ2-2 and V is TRBV15; D may be TRBD2 (6 bases). The V end lost 3 bases, the J end lost 1 base, and 9 bases lay between the germline ends. CDR3 length: 15 amino acids. The V gene's germline CDR1 is LNHNV and CDR2 YYDKDF (reference sequence). CDR3 nucleotide sequence: TGTGCCACCAGCAGTGGGACTTTGAACACCGGGGAGCTGTTTTTT. This encodes CATSSGTLNTGELFF.

The chain joins TRBV6-1 to TRBJ1-6; D possibly corresponds to TRBD1 (6 bases). The V end lost 5 bases, the J end lost 9 bases, and 11 bases lay between the germline ends. The germline gives CDR1 MNHNS, CDR2 SASEGT. This CDR3 comprises 13 residues. This chain's CDR3 is CASSTGRGSPLHF. Here the CDR3 DNA reads TGTGCCAGCAGTACAGGGAGGGGTTCACCCCTCCACTTT.

The genes are TRBV19 and TRBJ1-1; D might be TRBD1 (5 bases). The CDR3 is 14 residues long. Per the germline V gene, CDR1 is LNHDA and CDR2 is SQIVND (reference sequence). The germline V and J ends were trimmed by 5 bases and 1 base, with 11 bases remaining between them. The DNA for the CDR3 is TGTGCCAGTAGTGGGTGGGGGGGGAACACTGAAGCTTTCTTT. This encodes CASSGWGGNTEAFF. The full variable domain, completed using reference TRBV19 and TRBJ1-1, is DGGITQSPKYLFRKEGQNVTLSCEQNLNHDAMYWYRQDPGQGLRLIYYSQIVNDFQKGDIAEGYSVSREKKESFPLTVTSAQKNPTAFYLCASSGWGGNTEAFFGQGTRLTVV.

The chain links TRBV10-1 to TRBJ1-6, with D maybe TRBD1 (6 bases). This CDR3 contains 14 residues. The V end lost 4 bases, the J end lost 10 bases, and 14 bases lay between the germline ends. The germline V gene has CDR1 WNHNN and CDR2 SYGVQD (reference sequence). As DNA, the CDR3 is TGCGCCAGCAGTGGGCCGGACAGTCGCTCACCCCTCCACTTT. It yields the protein CASSGPDSRSPLHF.

This chain joins TRBV5-1 and TRBJ2-5, with 14 bases matching TRBD2. The junction had 7 bases not matched to a gene; V was cut back by 4 bases and J by 11 bases. The CDR3 is made up of 14 amino acids. Per germline, CDR1 SGHRS and CDR2 YFSETQ. DNA for the CDR3: TGCGCCAGCAGCCCGGGACTAGCGGGGGAAGAGCAGTACTTC. This sequence encodes CASSPGLAGEEQYF.

The V gene is TRBV11-2, the J gene TRBJ1-2, with no clear D. The V gene's germline CDR1 is SGHAT and CDR2 FQNNGV. The V end was cut by 2 bases, the J end by 0 bases, with 4 bases between. The CDR3 runs to 13 residues. The CDR3 DNA reads TGTGCCAGCAGCTTACTATCTAACTATGGCTACACCTTC. This encodes CASSLLSNYGYTF.